Listed here are 10 T cell receptor beta chains from one sample, sequenced in a study of blood T cell repertoires in COVID-19. Here immunoSEQ multiplex PCR was the method, and the copy in TCRdb shows in-frame clones only, minus some. The data hold approximately 110,000 clones, with less than 85% observed a single time. Sequenced: peripheral blood. The receptors come from a human donor in a cohort sampled during active COVID-19.

J is TRBJ1-5 and V is TRBV18; 8 bases agree with TRBD1. The length of the CDR3 is 16 residues. Trimming cost V 3 bases and J 4 bases; bases outside gene matches: 8. Germline CDR1 and CDR2: KGHSH and LQKENI. The CDR3 bases are TGTGCCAGCTCACCTTACGGACAGGGAGTAAATCAGCCCCAGCATTTT. This codes for CASSPYGQGVNQPQHF.

This clone has more than one count but fewer than ten. The J gene is TRBJ1-4, the V gene TRBV9; D gene unclear. Germline V gene sequence: CDR1 SGDLS, CDR2 YYNGEE. The V gene lost 4 bases and the J gene lost 5 bases, with 12 bases spanning the gap. This CDR3 has 14 residues. The CDR3 loop is CASSLGLKNEKLFF. The CDR3 DNA reads as TGTGCCAGCAGCCTCGGACTGAAAAATGAAAAACTGTTTTTT.

The chain carries TRBV28 and TRBJ2-1; a weak D match, TRBD1 (6 bases). The V and J ends lost 2 bases and 2 bases respectively, with 22 bases between them. Germline CDR1 and CDR2: MDHEN and SYDVKM. CDR3 length: 19 residues. CDR3 in DNA: TGTGCCAGCAGTTTAAGGGGGTCAGGGCGGGCGTGGACCTACAATGAGCAGTTCTTC. Translated, it gives CASSLRGSGRAWTYNEQFF.

J is TRBJ1-5 and V is TRBV6-6; D is uncertain. The CDR3 totals 16 residues. V shed 0 bases and J shed 6 bases, with 15 bases lying between them. Looked up from germline, CDR1 is MNHNY and CDR2 is SVGAGI (reference sequence). The CDR3 loop is CASSYSRRIVTQPQHF. DNA for the CDR3: TGTGCCAGCAGTTACTCTCGCAGGATTGTAACTCAGCCCCAGCATTTT.

The chain is built from TRBV5-4 and TRBJ1-2, with TRBD1 as a possible D gene (6 bases). Per the germline V gene, CDR1 is SGHNT and CDR2 is YYREEE (reference sequence). Trimming shortened V by 5 bases and J by 4 bases, and 18 bases separated the two germline ends. CDR3 length equals 15 residues. CDR3 region: CASSSDPGDGYGYTF. Here the CDR3 DNA reads TGTGCCAGCAGTTCAGACCCAGGGGACGGCTATGGCTACACCTTC.

V and J are TRBV7-2 and TRBJ2-7; 12 bases agree with TRBD2. J lost 6 bases, V lost 3 bases, and 9 bases had no gene match. The CDR3 is 16 amino acids. Germline CDR1 and CDR2: SGHTA and FQGNSA. The CDR3 sequence: CASSLLPSGGAFEQYF. For the CDR3, the DNA is TGTGCCAGCAGCTTGTTACCTAGCGGGGGGGCCTTCGAGCAGTACTTC.

CDR3 amino acids: CASGRQGLQHF. CDR3 bases: TGTGCCAGCGGGCGGCAGGGGCTTCAGCATTTT. The rearrangement joins TRBV2 to TRBJ1-5, with a tentative D call TRBD1 (6 bases). CDR1 and CDR2 (germline): SNHLY, FYNNEI. The CDR3 consists of 11 residues. The germline V and J ends were trimmed by 8 bases and 13 bases, with 15 bases remaining between them. The complete variable domain, with remaining parts taken from reference TRBV2 and TRBJ1-5, reads EPEVTQTPSHQVTQMGQEVILRCVPISNHLYFYWYRQILGQKVEFLVSFYNNEISEKSEIFDDQFSVERPDGSNFTLKIRSTKLEDSAMYFCASGRQGLQHFGDGTRLSIL.

The gene calls are TRBV6-6 and TRBJ1-5; tentatively, D is TRBD1 (6 bases). Per germline, CDR1 MNHNY and CDR2 SVGAGI (reference sequence). The CDR3 runs 14 residues. V was trimmed by 5 bases and J by 7 bases, leaving 15 bases between them. The CDR3 region is CASSARDKAQPQHF. CDR3 bases: TGTGCCAGCAGTGCCCGGGACAAGGCCCAGCCCCAGCATTTT.

The rearrangement links TRBV23-1 to TRBJ2-7; 9 nucleotides agree with TRBD2. TRBV23-1 belongs to the ORF category, with a function that is uncertain. This CDR3 has 17 amino acids. Losses at the gene ends were 0 bases for V and 2 bases for J; bases not matched to a gene: 8. For the CDR3, the DNA is TGCGCCAGCAGTCAATCTCTAGCGGGGCTAACGCCCTACGAGCAGTACTTC. Encoded protein: CASSQSLAGLTPYEQYF.

V and J are TRBV4-1 and TRBJ2-1, with a weak D call TRBD1 (6 bases). The V gene's germline CDR1 is MGHRA and CDR2 YSYEKL. The CDR3 is 17 residues long. Trimming took off 1 base at V and 4 bases at J, with 17 bases between the two ends. In nucleotides, the CDR3 is TGCGCCAGCAGCCAAGTACAGGGCTTATACCCTTACAATGAGCAGTTCTTC. This encodes CASSQVQGLYPYNEQFF.